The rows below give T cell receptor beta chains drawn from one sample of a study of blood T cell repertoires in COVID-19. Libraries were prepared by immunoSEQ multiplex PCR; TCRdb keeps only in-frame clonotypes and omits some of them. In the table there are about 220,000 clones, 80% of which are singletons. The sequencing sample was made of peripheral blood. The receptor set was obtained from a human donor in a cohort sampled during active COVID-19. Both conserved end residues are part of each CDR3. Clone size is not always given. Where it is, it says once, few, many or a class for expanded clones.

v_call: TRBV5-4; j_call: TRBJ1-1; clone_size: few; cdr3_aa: CASSLIGQGKTEAFF
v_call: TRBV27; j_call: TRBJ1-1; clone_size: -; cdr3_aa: CASSADRGYMNTEAFF
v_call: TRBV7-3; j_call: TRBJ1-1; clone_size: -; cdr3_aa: CASSLTQGTEAFF
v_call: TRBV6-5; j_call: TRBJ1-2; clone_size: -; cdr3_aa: CASSYGGAGGYTF
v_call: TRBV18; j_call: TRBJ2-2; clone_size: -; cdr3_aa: CASSPLAGGNTGELFF
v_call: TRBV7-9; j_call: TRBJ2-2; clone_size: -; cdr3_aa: CASSRDRGSGELFF
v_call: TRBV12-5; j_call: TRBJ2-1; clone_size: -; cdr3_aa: CASAPGGGDNEQFF
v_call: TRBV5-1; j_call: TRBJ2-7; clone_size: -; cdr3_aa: CASSFRQGGIEQYF
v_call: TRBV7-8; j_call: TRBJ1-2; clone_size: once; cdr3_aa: CASSLDSNYGYTF
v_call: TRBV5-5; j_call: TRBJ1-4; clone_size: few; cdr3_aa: CARATGWDEKLFF
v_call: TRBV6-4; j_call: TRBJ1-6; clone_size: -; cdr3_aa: CASSGNRDSPLHF
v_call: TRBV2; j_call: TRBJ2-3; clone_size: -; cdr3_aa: CASRTRQTGSADTQYF
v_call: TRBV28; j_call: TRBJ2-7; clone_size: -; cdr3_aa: CASILGTGGAYEQYF
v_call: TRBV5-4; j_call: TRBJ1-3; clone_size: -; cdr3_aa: CASSQQGATIYF
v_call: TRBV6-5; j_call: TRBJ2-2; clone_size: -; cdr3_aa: CASSYDSGTGELFF
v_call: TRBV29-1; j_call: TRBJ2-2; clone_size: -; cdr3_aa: CSVTGLVTGELFF
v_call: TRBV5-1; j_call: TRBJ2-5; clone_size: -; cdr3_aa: CASSLTGGTETQYF
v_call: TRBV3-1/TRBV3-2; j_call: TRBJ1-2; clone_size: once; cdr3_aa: CASSQDPGGGGYTF
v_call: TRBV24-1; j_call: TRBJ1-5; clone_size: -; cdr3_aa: CATCCGQVNQPQHF
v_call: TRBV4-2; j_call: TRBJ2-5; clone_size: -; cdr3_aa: CASSQDLKEGTQYF
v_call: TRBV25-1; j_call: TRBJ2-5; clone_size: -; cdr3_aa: CASSESMGTGETQYF
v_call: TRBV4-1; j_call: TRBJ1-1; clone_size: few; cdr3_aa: CASSPRLLDTEAFF
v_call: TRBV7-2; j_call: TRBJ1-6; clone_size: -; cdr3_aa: CASSLANTGTGAYNSPLHF
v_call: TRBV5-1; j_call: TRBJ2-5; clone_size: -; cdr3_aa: CASSPAVGGTQYF
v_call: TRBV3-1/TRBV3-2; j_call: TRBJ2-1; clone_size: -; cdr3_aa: CASSQGFLSSYNEQFF
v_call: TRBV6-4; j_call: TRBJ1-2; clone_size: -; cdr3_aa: CASSDKRTETNYGYTF
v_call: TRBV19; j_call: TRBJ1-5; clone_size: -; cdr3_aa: CASSISRAQPQHF
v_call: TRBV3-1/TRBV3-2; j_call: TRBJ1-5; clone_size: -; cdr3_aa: CASSPFGGEGNQPQHF
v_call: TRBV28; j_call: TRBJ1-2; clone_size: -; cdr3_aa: CASTSGLDLGYTF
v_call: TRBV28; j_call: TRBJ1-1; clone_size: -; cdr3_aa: CASSLYGRGTEAFF
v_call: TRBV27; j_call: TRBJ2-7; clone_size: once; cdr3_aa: CASRTSGGLSYEQYF
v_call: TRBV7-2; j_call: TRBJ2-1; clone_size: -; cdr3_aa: CASSLIVAGGGEEQFF
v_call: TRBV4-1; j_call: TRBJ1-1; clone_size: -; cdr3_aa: CASSLTGTGRTEAFF
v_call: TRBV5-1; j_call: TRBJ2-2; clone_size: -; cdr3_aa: CASSLFPSGSGTGELFF
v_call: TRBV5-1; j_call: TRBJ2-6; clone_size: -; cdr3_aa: CASRRTLTGANVLTF
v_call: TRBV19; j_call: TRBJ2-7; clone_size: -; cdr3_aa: CASSTRAGGTYEQYF